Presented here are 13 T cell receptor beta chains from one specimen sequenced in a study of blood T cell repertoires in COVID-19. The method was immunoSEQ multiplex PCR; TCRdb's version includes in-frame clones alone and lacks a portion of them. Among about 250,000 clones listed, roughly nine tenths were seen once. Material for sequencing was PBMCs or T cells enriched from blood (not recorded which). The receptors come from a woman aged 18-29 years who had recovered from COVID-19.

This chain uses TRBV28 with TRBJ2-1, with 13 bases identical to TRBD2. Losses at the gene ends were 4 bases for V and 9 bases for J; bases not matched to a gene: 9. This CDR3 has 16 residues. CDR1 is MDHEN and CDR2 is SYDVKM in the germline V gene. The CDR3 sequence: CASSSTSGGARSEQFF. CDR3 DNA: TGTGCCAGCAGTTCAACTAGCGGGGGGGCCAGGAGTGAGCAGTTCTTC.

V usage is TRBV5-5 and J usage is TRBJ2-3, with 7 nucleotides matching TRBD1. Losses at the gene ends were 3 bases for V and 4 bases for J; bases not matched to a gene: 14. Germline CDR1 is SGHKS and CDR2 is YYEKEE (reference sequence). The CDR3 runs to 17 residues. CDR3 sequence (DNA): TGTGCCAGCAGCTGGACCCGGTTGAGGGGGCAGGCAGATACGCAGTATTTT. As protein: CASSWTRLRGQADTQYF.

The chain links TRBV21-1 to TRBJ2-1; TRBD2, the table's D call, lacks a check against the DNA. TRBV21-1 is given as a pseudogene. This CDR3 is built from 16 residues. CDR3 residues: CASSKVRPQPYNEQFF. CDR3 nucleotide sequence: TGTGCCAGCAGCAAAGTGAGGCCCCAGCCCTACAATGAGCAGTTCTTC.

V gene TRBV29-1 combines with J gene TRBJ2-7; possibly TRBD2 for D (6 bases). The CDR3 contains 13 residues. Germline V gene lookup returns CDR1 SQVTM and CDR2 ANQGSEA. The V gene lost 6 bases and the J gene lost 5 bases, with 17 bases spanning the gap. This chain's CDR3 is CSVPTGSINEQYF. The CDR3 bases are TGCAGCGTGCCTACCGGGAGTATAAACGAGCAGTACTTC.

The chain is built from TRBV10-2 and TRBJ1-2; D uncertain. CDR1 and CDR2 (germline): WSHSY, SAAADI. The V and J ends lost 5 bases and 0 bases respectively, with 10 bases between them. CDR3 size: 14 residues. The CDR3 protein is CASSLDGSNYGYTF. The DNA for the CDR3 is TGCGCCAGCAGTCTAGACGGCTCTAACTATGGCTACACCTTC.

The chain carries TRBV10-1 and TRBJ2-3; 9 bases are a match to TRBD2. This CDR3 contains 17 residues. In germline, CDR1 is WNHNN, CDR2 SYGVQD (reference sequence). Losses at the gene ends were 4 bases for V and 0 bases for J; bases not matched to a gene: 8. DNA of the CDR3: TGCGCCAGCAGTGGAGTGAGCGGGGGGCATAGCACAGATACGCAGTATTTT. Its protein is CASSGVSGGHSTDTQYF.

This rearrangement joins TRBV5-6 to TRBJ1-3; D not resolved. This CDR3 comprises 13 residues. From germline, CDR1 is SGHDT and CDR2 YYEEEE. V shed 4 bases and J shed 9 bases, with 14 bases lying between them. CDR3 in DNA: TGTGCCAGCAGCCTCCCAGGCGTCAGCACCATATATTTT. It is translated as CASSLPGVSTIYF.

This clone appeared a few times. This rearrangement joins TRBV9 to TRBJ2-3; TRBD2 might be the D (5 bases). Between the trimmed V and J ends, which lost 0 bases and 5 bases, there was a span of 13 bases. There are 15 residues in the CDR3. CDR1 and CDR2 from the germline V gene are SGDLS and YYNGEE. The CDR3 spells CASSVAGPAGDTQYF. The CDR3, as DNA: TGTGCCAGCAGCGTAGCTGGGCCTGCGGGAGATACGCAGTATTTT.

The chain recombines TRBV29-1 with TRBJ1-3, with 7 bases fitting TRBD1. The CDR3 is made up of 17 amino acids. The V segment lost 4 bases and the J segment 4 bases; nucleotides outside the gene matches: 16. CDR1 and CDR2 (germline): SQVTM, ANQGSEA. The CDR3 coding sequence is TGCAGCGTTGCCCTTTTACTTCCAGGGGGGATCGGAAACACCATATATTTT. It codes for CSVALLLPGGIGNTIYF.

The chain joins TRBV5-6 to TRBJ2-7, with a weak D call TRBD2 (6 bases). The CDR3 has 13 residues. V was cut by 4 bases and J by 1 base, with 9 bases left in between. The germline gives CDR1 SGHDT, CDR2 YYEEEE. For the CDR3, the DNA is TGTGCCAGCAGCCCTGGGAGGTCCTACGAGCAGTACTTC. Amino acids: CASSPGRSYEQYF.

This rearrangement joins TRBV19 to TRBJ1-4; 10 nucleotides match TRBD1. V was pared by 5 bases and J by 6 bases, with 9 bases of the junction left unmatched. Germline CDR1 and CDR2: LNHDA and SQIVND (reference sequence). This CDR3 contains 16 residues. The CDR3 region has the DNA TGTGCCAGTAGTTCTGACAGGGGGCTTCTTCATGAAAAACTGTTTTTT. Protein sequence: CASSSDRGLLHEKLFF.

The CDR3 DNA follows: TGTGCCAGCAGTCGCGGGGACCGAGCAGCTTTCTTT. Translating gives CASSRGDRAAFF. The chain links TRBV27 to TRBJ1-1, with a weak D call TRBD1 (5 bases). This CDR3 is 12 amino acids long. Trimming took off 5 bases at V and 10 bases at J, with 14 bases between the two ends. Germline CDR1 is MNHEY and CDR2 is SMNVEV (reference sequence).

The CDR3, as DNA: TGCAGCGTAGGAGGGTCCAGGGACCAGCCCCAGCATTTT. Translated: CSVGGSRDQPQHF. The chain has TRBV29-1 and TRBJ1-5, with D possibly being TRBD1 (5 bases). Germline CDR1 and CDR2: SQVTM and ANQGSEA. V dropped 6 bases and J dropped 7 bases, with 16 bases sitting between them. The CDR3 consists of 13 residues.